This TCR beta chain was captured in a study of cytomegalovirus exposure and HLA in healthy donors. Germline assignment: CDR1 SNHLY and CDR2 FYNNEI. V shed 5 bases, J shed 6 bases, and the junction held 3 bases outside the gene matches. The CDR3 is 13 residues long. The PCR ran on 60 Vbeta and 13 Jbeta primers. Sequenced by immunoSEQ multiplex PCR; TCRdb stores in-frame clones only, minus some. Counted here are 60,000 to 75,000 clones, approximately 74% occurring once; the ten biggest clones make up around a fifth. Source material: PBMCs. This sequence joins TRBV2 and TRBJ1-1, with TRBD1 identical over 10 bases. This TCR was sampled from a woman aged 25 to 39 in good health and CMV-seropositive. CDR3 nucleotides: TGTGCCAGCAGTAGACAGGGGGCTGCTGAAGCTTTCTTT. Translating gives CASSRQGAAEAFF.